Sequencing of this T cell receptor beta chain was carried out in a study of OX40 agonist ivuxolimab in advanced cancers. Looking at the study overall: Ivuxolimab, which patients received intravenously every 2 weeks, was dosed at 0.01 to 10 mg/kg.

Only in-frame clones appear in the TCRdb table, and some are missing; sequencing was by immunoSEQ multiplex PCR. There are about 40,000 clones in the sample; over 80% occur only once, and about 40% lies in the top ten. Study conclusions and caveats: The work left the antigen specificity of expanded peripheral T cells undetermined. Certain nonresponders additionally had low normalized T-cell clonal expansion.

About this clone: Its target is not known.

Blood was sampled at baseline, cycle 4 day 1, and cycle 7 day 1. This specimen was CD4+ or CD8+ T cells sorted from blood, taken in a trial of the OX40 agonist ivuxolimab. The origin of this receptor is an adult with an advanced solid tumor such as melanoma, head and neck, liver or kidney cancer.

The CDR3 is CASMRPSDDTQYF. Here the CDR3 DNA reads TGTGCCAGTATGAGACCAAGCGACGATACGCAGTATTTT. The chain joins TRBV19 to TRBJ2-3; the D is unclear. V was cut by 7 bases and J by 6 bases, with 14 bases left in between. From germline, CDR1 is LNHDA and CDR2 SQIVND (reference sequence). The CDR3 totals 13 residues.